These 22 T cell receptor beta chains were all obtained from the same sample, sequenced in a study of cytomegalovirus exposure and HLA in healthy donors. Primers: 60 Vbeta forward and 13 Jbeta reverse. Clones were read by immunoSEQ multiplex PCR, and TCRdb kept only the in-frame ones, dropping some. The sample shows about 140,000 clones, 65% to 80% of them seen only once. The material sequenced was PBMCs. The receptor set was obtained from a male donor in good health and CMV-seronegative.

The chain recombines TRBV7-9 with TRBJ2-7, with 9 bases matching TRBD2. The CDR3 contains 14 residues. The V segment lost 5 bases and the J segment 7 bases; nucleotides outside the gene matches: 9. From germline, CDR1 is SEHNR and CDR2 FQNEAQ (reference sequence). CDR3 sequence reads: CASSPAGGPGEQYF. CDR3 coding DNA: TGTGCCAGCAGCCCCGCGGGAGGGCCGGGGGAGCAGTACTTC.

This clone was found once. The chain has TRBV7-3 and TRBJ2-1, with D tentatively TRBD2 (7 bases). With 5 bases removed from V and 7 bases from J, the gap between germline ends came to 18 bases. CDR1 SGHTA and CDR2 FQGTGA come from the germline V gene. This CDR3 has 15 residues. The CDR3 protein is CASSLRGAIRNEQFF. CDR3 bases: TGTGCCAGCAGCCTTCGGGGGGCCATAAGGAATGAGCAGTTCTTC.

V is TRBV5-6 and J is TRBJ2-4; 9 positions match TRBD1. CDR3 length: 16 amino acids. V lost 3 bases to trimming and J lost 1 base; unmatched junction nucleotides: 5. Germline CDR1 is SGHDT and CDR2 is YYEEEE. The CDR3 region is CASSYRDRAAKNIQYF. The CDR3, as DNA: TGTGCCAGCAGCTACCGGGACAGGGCGGCCAAAAACATTCAGTACTTC.

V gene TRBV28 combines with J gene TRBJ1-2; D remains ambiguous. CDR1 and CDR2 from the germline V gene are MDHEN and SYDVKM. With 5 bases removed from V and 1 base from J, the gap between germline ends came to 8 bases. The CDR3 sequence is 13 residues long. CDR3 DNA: TGTGCCAGCAGTCTGACATTTAACTATGGCTACACCTTC. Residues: CASSLTFNYGYTF.

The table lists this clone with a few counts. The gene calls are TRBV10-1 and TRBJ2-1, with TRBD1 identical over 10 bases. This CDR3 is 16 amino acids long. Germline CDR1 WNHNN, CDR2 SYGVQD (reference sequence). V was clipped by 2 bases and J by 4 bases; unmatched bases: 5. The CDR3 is CASSEATGGKYNEQFF. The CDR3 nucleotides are TGCGCCAGCAGTGAGGCGACAGGGGGCAAGTACAATGAGCAGTTCTTC.

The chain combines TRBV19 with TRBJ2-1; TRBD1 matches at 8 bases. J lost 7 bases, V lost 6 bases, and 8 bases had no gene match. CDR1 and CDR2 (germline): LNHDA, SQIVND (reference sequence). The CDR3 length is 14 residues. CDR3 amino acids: CASRLTGARNEQFF. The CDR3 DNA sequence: TGTGCCAGTAGACTGACAGGGGCGAGGAATGAGCAGTTCTTC.

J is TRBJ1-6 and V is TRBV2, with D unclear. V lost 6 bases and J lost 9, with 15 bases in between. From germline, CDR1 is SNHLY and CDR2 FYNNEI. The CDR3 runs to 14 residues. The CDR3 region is CASSQQEFGSPLHF. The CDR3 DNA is TGTGCCAGCAGCCAACAAGAATTTGGTTCACCCCTCCACTTT.

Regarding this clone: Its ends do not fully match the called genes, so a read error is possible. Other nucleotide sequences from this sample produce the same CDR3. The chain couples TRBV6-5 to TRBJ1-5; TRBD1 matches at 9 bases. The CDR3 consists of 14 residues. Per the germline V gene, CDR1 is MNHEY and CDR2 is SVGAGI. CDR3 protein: CASSPDRGKQPQHF. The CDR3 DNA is TGCGCCAGCAGTCCCGACAGGGGGAAACAGCCCCAGCATTTT.

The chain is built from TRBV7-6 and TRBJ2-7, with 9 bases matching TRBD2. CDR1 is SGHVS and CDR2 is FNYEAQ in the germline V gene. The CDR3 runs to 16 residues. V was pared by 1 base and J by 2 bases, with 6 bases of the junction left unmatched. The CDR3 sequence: CASSLEGSGRAYEQYF. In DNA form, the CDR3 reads TGTGCCAGCAGCTTAGAGGGTAGCGGGAGAGCCTACGAGCAGTACTTC.

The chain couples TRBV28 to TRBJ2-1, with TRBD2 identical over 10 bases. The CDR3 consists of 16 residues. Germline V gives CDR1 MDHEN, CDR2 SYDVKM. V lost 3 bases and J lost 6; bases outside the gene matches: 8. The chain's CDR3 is CASSFRKAGGGNEQFF. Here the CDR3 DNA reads TGTGCCAGCAGTTTTCGGAAAGCGGGAGGGGGCAATGAGCAGTTCTTC.

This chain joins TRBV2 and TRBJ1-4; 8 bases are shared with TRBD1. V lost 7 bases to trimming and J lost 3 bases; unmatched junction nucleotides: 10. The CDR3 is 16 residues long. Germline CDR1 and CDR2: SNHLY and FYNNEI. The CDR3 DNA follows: TGTGCCAGCACCTGGACAGGGATAACTGCTAATGAAAAACTGTTTTTT. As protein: CASTWTGITANEKLFF.

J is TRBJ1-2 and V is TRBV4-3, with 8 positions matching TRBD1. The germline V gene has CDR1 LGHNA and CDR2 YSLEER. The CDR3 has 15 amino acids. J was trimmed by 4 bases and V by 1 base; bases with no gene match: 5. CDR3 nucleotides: TGCGCCAGCAGCCAAGTGACAGGGGACGGCTATGGCTACACCTTC. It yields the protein CASSQVTGDGYGYTF.

In DNA form, the CDR3 reads TGTGCCAGCAGCTGGGGTGGCGGGGGACTTGGGGATACGCAGTATTTT. Residues: CASSWGGGGLGDTQYF. This chain uses TRBV7-9 with TRBJ2-3, with 7 bases identical to TRBD2. The V segment lost 4 bases and the J segment 6 bases; nucleotides outside the gene matches: 13. This CDR3 is 16 amino acids long. Germline lookup yields CDR1 SEHNR and CDR2 FQNEAQ (reference sequence).

In DNA form, the CDR3 reads TGTGCCAGCAGGGACAGGGGTGGAATCTCCTACGAGCAGTACTTC. It codes for CASRDRGGISYEQYF. V gene TRBV6-6 combines with J gene TRBJ2-7, with 9 nucleotides matching TRBD1. Germline assignment: CDR1 MNHNY and CDR2 SVGAGI (reference sequence). The CDR3 is 15 residues long. V trimming: 6 bases; J trimming: 0 bases; junction bases outside the gene matches: 6.

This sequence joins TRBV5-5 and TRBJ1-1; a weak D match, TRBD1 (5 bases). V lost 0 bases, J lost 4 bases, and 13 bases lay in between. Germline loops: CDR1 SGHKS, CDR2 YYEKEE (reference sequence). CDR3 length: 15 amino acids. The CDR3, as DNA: TGTGCCAGCAGCTTGGCTCTCCAGGGAGGCACTGAAGCTTTCTTT. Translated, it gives CASSLALQGGTEAFF.

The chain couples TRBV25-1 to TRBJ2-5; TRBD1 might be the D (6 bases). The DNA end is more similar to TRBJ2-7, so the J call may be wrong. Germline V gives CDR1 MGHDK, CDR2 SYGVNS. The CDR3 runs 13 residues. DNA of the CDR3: TGTGCCAGCAGTGAATGGGACACCTACGAGCAGTACTTC. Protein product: CASSEWDTYEQYF.

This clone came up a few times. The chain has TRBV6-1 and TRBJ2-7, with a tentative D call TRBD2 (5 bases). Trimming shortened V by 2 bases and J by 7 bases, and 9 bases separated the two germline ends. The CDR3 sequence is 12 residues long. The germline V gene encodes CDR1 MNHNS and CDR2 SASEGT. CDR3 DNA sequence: TGTGCCAGCAGTGAACTGGCGGGTGAGCAGTACTTC. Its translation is CASSELAGEQYF.

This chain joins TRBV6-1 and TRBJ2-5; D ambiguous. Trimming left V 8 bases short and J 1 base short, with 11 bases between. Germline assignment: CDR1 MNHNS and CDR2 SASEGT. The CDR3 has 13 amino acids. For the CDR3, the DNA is TGTGCCAGCGGCTCAGGATCCCAAGAGACCCAGTACTTC. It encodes CASGSGSQETQYF.

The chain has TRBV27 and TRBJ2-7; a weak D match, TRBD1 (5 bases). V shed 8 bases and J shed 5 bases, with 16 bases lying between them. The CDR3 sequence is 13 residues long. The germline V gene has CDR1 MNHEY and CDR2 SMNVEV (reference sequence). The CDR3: CASGAKGIDEQYF. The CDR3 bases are TGTGCCAGCGGGGCCAAGGGGATCGACGAGCAGTACTTC.

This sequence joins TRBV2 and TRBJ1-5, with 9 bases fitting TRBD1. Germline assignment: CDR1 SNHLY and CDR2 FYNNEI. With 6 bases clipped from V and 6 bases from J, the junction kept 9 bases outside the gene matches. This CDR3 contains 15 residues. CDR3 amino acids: CASRLTGGAAQPQHF. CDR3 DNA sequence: TGTGCCAGCAGACTAACAGGGGGCGCTGCTCAGCCCCAGCATTTT.

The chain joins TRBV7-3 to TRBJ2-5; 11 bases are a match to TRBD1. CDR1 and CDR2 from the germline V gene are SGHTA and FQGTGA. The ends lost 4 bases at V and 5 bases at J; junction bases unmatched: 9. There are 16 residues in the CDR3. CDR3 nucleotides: TGTGCCAGCAGCTCGACGGACAGGGGGCGTAGGGAGACCCAGTACTTC. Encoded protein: CASSSTDRGRRETQYF. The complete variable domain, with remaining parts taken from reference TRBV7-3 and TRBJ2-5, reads GAGVSQTPSNKVTEKGKYVELRCDPISGHTALYWYRQSLGQGPEFLIYFQGTGAADDSGLPNDRFFAVRPEGSVSTLKIQRTERGDSAVYLCASSSTDRGRRETQYFGPGTRLLVL.

CDR3 residues: CASFGGTGFYQPQHF. DNA for the CDR3: TGTGCCAGCTTCGGCGGGACAGGGTTTTATCAGCCCCAGCATTTT. The rearrangement links TRBV28 to TRBJ1-5; TRBD1 aligns across 9 bases. Germline CDR1 is MDHEN and CDR2 is SYDVKM. The CDR3 spans 15 residues. With V trimmed by 8 bases and J by 5 bases, 10 bases remained unmatched.